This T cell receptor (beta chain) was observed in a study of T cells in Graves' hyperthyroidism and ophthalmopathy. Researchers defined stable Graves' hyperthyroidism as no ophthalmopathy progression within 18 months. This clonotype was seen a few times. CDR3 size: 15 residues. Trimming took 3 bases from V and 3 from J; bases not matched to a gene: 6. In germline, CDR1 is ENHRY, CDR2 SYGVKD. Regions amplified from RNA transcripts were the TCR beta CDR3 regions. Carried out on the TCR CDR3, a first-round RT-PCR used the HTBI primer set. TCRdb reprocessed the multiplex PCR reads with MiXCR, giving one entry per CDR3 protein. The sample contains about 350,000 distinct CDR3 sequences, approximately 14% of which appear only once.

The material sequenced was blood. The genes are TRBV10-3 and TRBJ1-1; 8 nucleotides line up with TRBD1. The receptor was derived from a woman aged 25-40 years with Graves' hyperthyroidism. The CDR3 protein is CAISDLSTGDTEAFF. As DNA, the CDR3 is TGTGCCATCAGTGACCTTTCGACAGGGGACACTGAAGCTTTCTTT.